This T cell receptor (beta chain) was documented in a study of T cell responses to AZD1222 COVID-19 vaccine. Broader study findings: Baseline seropositives among AZD1222 recipients totaled only 5 to 7. Repertoire sampling occurred only after the peak T cell response. Clonal diversity was possibly underestimated, and the donors were mostly white British, with more females.

TCRdb keeps only in-frame clones here, not all; method: immunoSEQ multiplex PCR. The repertoire consists of about 110,000 clones, with over 75% occurring once and the leading ten covering 5% to 7%. Regarding this clone: Its matching antigen is unknown.

The receptor was isolated from an adult in good health. Source: peripheral blood, taken on day 0 of AZD1222 vaccination.

As DNA, the CDR3 is TGTGCCAGCAGTCCCGGGGGAAACACTGAAGCTTTCTTT. Protein sequence: CASSPGGNTEAFF. The gene calls are TRBV12-3 or TRBV12-4 and TRBJ1-1; tentative D call: TRBD1 (5 bases). V was clipped by 5 bases and J by 2 bases, with 9 bases between them. This CDR3 has 13 amino acids.